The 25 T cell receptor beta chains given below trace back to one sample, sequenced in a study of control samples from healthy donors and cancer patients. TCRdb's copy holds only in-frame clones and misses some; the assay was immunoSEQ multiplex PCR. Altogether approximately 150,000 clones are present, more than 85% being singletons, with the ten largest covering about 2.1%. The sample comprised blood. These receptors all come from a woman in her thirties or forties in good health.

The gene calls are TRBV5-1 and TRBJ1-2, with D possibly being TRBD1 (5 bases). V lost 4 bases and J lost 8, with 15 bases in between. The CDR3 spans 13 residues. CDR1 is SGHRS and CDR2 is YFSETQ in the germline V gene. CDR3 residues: CASSPRGEQGYTF. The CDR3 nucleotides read TGCGCCAGCAGCCCCAGAGGGGAACAGGGCTACACCTTC.

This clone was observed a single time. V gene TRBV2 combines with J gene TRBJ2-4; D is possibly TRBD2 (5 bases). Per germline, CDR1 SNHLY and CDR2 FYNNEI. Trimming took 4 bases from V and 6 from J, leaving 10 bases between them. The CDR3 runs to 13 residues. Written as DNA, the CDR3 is TGTGCCAGCAGTGTTGAGGGCTCAAACATTCAGTACTTC. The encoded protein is CASSVEGSNIQYF.

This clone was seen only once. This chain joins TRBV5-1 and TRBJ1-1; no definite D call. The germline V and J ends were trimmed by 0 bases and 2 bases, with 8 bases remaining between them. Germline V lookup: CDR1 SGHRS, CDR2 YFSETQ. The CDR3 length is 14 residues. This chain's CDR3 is CASSLGSANTEAFF. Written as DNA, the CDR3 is TGCGCCAGCAGCTTGGGGTCGGCTAACACTGAAGCTTTCTTT.

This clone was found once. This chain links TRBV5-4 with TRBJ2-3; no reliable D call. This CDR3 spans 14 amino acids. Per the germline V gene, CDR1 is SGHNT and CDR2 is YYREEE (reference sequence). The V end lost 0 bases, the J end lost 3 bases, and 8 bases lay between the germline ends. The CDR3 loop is CASSLGSLTDTQYF. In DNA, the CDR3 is TGTGCCAGCAGCTTGGGGTCCCTTACAGATACGCAGTATTTT.

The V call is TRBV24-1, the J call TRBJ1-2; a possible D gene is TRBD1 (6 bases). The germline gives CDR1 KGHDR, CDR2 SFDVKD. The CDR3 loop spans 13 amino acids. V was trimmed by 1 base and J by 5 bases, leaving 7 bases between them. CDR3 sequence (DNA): TGTGCCACCAGTGATTTCCAGGGGTATGGCTACACCTTC. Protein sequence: CATSDFQGYGYTF.

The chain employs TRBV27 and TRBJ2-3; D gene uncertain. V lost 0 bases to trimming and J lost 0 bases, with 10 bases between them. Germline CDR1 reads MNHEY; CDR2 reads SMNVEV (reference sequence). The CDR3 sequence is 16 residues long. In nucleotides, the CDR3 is TGTGCCAGCAGTTTATCTTCGGTTAGTAGCACAGATACGCAGTATTTT. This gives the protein CASSLSSVSSTDTQYF.

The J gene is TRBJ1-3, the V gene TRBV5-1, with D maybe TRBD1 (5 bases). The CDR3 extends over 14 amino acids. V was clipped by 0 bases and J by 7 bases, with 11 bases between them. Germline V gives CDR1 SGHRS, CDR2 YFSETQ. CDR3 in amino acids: CASSLVGAGNTIYF. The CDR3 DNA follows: TGCGCCAGCAGCTTGGTTGGGGCGGGGAACACCATATATTTT. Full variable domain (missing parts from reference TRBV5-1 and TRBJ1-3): KAGVTQTPRYLIKTRGQQVTLSCSPISGHRSVSWYQQTPGQGLQFLFEYFSETQRNKGNFPGRFSGRQFSNSRSEMNVSTLELGDSALYLCASSLVGAGNTIYFGEGSWLTVV.

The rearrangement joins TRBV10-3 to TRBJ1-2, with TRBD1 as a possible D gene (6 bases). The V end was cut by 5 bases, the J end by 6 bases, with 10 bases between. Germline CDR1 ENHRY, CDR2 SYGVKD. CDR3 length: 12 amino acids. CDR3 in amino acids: CAISSHRDGYTF. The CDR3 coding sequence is TGTGCCATCAGTTCCCACAGGGATGGCTACACCTTC.

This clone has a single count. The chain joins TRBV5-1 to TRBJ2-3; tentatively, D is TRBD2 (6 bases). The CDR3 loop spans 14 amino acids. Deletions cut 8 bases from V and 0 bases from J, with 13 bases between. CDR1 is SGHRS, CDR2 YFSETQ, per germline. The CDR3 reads CASRDLTSTDTQYF. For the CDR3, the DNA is TGCGCCAGTCGGGACTTAACTAGCACAGATACGCAGTATTTT.

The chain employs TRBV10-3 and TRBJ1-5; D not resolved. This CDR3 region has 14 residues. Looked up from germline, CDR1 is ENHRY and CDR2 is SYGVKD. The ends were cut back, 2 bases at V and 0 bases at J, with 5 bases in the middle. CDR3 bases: TGTGCCATCAGTGAGGGTACTAGCAATCAGCCCCAGCATTTT. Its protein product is CAISEGTSNQPQHF.

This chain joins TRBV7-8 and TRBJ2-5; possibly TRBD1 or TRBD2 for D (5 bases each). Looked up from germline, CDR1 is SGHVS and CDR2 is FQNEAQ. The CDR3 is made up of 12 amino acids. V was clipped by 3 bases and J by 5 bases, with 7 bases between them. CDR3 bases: TGTGCCAGCAGCTTCGGGACGGAGACCCAGTACTTC. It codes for CASSFGTETQYF.

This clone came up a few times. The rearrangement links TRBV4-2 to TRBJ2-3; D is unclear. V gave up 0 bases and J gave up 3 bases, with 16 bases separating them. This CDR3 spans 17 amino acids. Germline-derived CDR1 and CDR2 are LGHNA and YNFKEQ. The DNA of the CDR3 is TGTGCCAGCAGCCAAGATTTGAGCCGCACCCCGACAGATACGCAGTATTTT. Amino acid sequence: CASSQDLSRTPTDTQYF.

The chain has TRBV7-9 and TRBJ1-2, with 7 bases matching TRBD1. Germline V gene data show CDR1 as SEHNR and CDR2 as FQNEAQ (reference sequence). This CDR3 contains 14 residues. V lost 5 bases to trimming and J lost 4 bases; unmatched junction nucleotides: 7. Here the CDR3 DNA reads TGTGCCAGCAGCCCCGGGACAGCAACCTATGGCTACACCTTC. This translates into CASSPGTATYGYTF.

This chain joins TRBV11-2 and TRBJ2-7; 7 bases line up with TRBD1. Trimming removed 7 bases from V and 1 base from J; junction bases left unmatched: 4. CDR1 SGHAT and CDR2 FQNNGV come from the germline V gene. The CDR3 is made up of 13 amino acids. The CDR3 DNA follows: TGTGCCAGCACCAACAGGGGTTCCTACGAGCAGTACTTC. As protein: CASTNRGSYEQYF.

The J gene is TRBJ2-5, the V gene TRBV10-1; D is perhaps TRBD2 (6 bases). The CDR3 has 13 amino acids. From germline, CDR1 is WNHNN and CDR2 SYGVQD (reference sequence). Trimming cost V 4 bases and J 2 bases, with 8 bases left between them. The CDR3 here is CASSGRGQETQYF. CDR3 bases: TGCGCCAGCAGTGGACGGGGGCAAGAGACCCAGTACTTC.

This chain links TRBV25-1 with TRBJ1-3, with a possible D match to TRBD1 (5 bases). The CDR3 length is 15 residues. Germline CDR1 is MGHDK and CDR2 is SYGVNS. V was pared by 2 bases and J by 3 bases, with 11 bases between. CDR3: CASSEGAGSGNTIYF. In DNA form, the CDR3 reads TGTGCCAGCAGTGAAGGGGCGGGAAGTGGAAACACCATATATTTT.

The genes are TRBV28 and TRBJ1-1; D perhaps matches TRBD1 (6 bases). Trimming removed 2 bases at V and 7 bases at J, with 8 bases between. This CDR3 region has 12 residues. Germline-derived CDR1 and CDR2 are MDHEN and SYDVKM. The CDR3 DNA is TGTGCCAGCAGTTTAGGACAGCTTGAAGCTTTCTTT. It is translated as CASSLGQLEAFF. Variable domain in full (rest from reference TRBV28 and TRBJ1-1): DVKVTQSSRYLVKRTGEKVFLECVQDMDHENMFWYRQDPGLGLRLIYFSYDVKMKEKGDIPEGYSVSREKKERFSLILESASTNQTSMYLCASSLGQLEAFFGQGTRLTVV.

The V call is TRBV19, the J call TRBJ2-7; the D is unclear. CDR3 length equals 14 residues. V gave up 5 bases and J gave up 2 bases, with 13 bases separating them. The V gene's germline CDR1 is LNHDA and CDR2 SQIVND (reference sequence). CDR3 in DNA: TGTGCCAGTAGTCCTTATTTGGGCACCTACGAGCAGTACTTC. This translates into CASSPYLGTYEQYF.

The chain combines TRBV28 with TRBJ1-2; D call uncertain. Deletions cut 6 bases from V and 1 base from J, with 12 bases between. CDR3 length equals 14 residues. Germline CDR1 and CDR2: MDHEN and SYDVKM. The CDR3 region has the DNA TGTGCCAGCAGCCCCCTTAGGGATAACTATGGCTACACCTTC. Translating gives CASSPLRDNYGYTF.

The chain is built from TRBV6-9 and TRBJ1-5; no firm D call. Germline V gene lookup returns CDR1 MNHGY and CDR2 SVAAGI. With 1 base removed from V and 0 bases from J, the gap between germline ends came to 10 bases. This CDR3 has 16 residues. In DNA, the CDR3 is TGTGCCAGCAGTTATTGGAGTACCTATAGCAATCAGCCCCAGCATTTT. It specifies CASSYWSTYSNQPQHF.

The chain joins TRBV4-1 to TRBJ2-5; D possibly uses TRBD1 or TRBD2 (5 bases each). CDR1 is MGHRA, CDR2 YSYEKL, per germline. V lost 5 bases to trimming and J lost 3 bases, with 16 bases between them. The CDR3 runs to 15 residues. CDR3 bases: TGCGCCAGCAGCGGTAGGGACGCCTGGGAAGAGACCCAGTACTTC. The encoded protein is CASSGRDAWEETQYF.

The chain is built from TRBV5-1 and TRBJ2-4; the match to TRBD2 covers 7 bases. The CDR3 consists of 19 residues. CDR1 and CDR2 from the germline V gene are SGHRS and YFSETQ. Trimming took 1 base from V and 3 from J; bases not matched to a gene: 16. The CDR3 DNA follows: TGCGCCAGCAGCTTGAGACCAGCGGGGCCTTGGGTGGACAAAAACATTCAGTACTTC. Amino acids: CASSLRPAGPWVDKNIQYF.

CDR3 loop: CASSQEVGTDTQYF. As DNA, the CDR3 is TGTGCCAGCAGCCAAGAGGTGGGGACAGATACGCAGTATTTT. The rearrangement joins TRBV14 to TRBJ2-3; D gene unclear. Trimming took 0 bases from V and 3 from J, leaving 7 bases between them. Germline V gene lookup returns CDR1 SGHDN and CDR2 FVKESK. CDR3 size: 14 residues.

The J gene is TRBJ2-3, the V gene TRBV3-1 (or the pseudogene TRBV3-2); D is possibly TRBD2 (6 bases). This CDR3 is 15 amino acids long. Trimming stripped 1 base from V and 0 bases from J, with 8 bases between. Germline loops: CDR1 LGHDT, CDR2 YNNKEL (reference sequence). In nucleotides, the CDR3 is TGTGCCAGCAGCCAAGGCGGGATAAGCACAGATACGCAGTATTTT. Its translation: CASSQGGISTDTQYF.

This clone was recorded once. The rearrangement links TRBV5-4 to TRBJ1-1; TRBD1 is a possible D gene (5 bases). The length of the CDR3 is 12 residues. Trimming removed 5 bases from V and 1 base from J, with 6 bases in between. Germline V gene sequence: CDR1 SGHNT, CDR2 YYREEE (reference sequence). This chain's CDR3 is CASRGGNTEAFF. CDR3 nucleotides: TGTGCCAGCAGGGGGGGGAACACTGAAGCTTTCTTT.